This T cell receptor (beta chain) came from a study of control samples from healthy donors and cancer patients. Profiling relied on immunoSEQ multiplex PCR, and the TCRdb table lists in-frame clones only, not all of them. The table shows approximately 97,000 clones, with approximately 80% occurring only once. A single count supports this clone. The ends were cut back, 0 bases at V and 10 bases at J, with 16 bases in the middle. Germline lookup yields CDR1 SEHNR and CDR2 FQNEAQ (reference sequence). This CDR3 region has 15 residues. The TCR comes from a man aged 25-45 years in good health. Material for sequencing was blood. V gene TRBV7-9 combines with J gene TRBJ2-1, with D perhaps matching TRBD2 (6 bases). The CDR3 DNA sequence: TGTGCCAGCAGCTTAGCGGGGGGATCCTTTTGGGAGCAGTTCTTC. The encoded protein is CASSLAGGSFWEQFF.